This TCR beta chain was identified during a study of CD8+ T cells in alopecia areata. The overall study: Treated patients received oral tofacitinib, 5 to 10 mg twice daily.

Trimming took off 0 bases at V and 6 bases at J, with 6 bases between the two ends. The CDR3 is 13 amino acids. Germline-derived CDR1 and CDR2 are SGHTA and FQGTGA. Treatment noted: oral pan-JAK inhibitor, 5-10 mg twice daily. cDNA prepared by RNA extraction and subsequent reverse transcription served as the template for sequencing. The data were produced by immunoSEQ multiplex PCR, yet TCRdb's version contains in-frame clones alone and is incomplete. Altogether approximately 280,000 clones are present, 55% to 75% being singletons, with the ten largest covering under 2%. This sequence joins TRBV7-3 and TRBJ2-1; maybe TRBD1 (6 bases). This TCR was recovered from a human donor with alopecia areata. This specimen consisted of CD4+ T cells sorted from blood, obtained at week 24, from a patient treated with tofacitinib. The CDR3 DNA reads TGTGCCAGCAGCTTAACAGGGGGCAATGAGCAGTTCTTC. It translates to CASSLTGGNEQFF. Full variable domain (rest looked up from reference TRBV7-3 and TRBJ2-1): GAGVSQTPSNKVTEKGKYVELRCDPISGHTALYWYRQSLGQGPEFLIYFQGTGAADDSGLPNDRFFAVRPEGSVSTLKIQRTERGDSAVYLCASSLTGGNEQFFGPGTRLTVL.